The 5 T cell receptor beta chains presented below share a single source sample, sequenced in a study of control samples from healthy donors and cancer patients. Assay: immunoSEQ multiplex PCR; the TCRdb copy retains only in-frame clones and omits some. This table has around 100,000 clones, 85% to 90% appearing once. The specimen was PBMCs. The source of these receptors is a man in his 60s with lung cancer.

The CDR3 region has the DNA TGTGCCACCAGTGATTCGTCCCTTTGGACAGGGGACCAGCCCCAGCATTTT. It is translated as CATSDSSLWTGDQPQHF. This chain connects TRBV24-1 to TRBJ1-5, with 9 bases matching TRBD1. From germline, CDR1 is KGHDR and CDR2 SFDVKD. The CDR3 covers 17 residues. V lost 2 bases and J lost 7; bases outside the gene matches: 11.

The chain carries TRBV18 and TRBJ2-2; 7 positions match TRBD1. The V and J ends lost 1 base and 1 base, in that order; junction bases with no gene match: 12. CDR3 length: 19 residues. Per germline, CDR1 KGHSH and CDR2 LQKENI. CDR3 protein: CASSPLPSQTGKNTGELFF. The CDR3 bases are TGTGCCAGCTCACCACTCCCATCCCAGACAGGGAAGAACACCGGGGAGCTGTTTTTT.

This chain links TRBV12-5 with TRBJ2-5, with 9 bases identical to TRBD1. Trimming cost V 4 bases and J 5 bases; bases outside gene matches: 17. Germline CDR1 is LGHNT and CDR2 is FRNRAP. CDR3 length equals 18 residues. For the CDR3, the DNA is TGTGCTAGTGGTTCCAACCGAGACGGACAGGGGATCGTGGAGACCCAGTACTTC. This codes for CASGSNRDGQGIVETQYF.

The rearrangement links TRBV24-1 to TRBJ1-2; TRBD1 matches 10 bases. The J segment lost 3 bases and the V segment lost 2 bases, leaving 5 bases of the junction unmatched. The CDR3 totals 16 residues. The V gene's germline CDR1 is KGHDR and CDR2 SFDVKD. The CDR3 region is CATSDSGTGVDYGYTF. The CDR3 DNA sequence: TGTGCCACCAGTGATTCCGGGACAGGGGTCGACTATGGCTACACCTTC.

In DNA, the CDR3 is TGTGCCACCAGCGGACTAGCCGGCGAGACCCAGTACTTC. This gives the protein CATSGLAGETQYF. The genes are TRBV24-1 and TRBJ2-5; 8 nucleotides align to TRBD2. Trimming cost V 7 bases and J 5 bases; bases outside gene matches: 5. The CDR3 length is 13 residues. From germline, CDR1 is KGHDR and CDR2 SFDVKD.